The present TCR beta chain was sequenced within a study of blood T cell repertoires in COVID-19. Overall study context: Donors in the United States, Italy and Spain gave samples during acute or convalescent COVID-19. Sources were T cells, B-cell-depleted T cells, or PBMCs; the material itself was cDNA or gDNA.

This clone was recorded once. Authors' analysis steps: How many nucleated cells were present was estimated from reference gene primer amplification. The table came from immunoSEQ multiplex PCR; TCRdb's copy has only in-frame clones and leaves some out. For V, J and clone size, that table is used; D and trimming come from the DNA. The sample holds about 290,000 clones, approximately 80% seen once. Germline V gene sequence: CDR1 MDHEN, CDR2 SYDVKM. This CDR3 comprises 13 residues. V was pared by 1 base and J by 6 bases, with 2 bases of the junction left unmatched. This clonotype was sampled from a woman aged 50 to 60 with active or convalescent COVID-19. The sample was peripheral blood. The V gene is TRBV28, the J gene TRBJ1-1; 7 positions match TRBD1. CDR3 DNA sequence: TGTGCCAGCAGTTTATTACAGGGGTCTGAAGCTTTCTTT. It yields the protein CASSLLQGSEAFF. The full variable domain, completed using reference TRBV28 and TRBJ1-1, is DVKVTQSSRYLVKRTGEKVFLECVQDMDHENMFWYRQDPGLGLRLIYFSYDVKMKEKGDIPEGYSVSREKKERFSLILESASTNQTSMYLCASSLLQGSEAFFGQGTRLTVV.